What follows describes a single TCR beta chain. Its binding antigen is unknown. Base-call qualities are not available, and no considerably larger clone is one nucleotide away. TCRbeta CDR3 regions were amplified from genomic DNA using the immunoSEQ Assay, a bias-controlled multiplex PCR. Under the source paper's analysis protocol: The number of nucleated cells in each sample was estimated from the amplification of reference gene primers within the assay. To quantify the absolute abundance of each unique TCRbeta CDR3 rearrangement, sequence reads were collapsed and filtered. For each sample, productive Simpson clonality was calculated as the square root of Simpson's diversity index across productive rearrangements. TCRdb holds this immuneACCESS table with in-frame rearrangements only. Some clones are missing; in checked studies, unresolved V genes explain under half, and the rest has no known cause. The DNA was the basis for D and trimming; V, J and clone size are from that table. This sample lists 250,000 to 400,000 clones; 90% were detected once. Around 2.6% of the sample is taken by the ten largest.

The entry originates in a study of blood T cell repertoires in COVID-19 (dated by TCRdb to 2020 to 2022). For the study in its entirety: Collaborator samples came from the United States, Italy and Spain and covered acute and convalescent phases of COVID-19. Nearly every sample came with metadata listing a de-identified subject ID, COVID-19 status, age in years and sex. Samples came from the ongoing ImmuneRACE study (first 160 participants) plus 1,254 subjects from 6 global collaborators. HLA class I and class II types, where available, came from metadata supplied by the sample provider rather than from assay-based typing. The repertoires were released in a freely available public database intended as a resource for research on the immune response to SARS-CoV-2. The prospective study material was composed of cDNA or gDNA derived from T cells, B-cell-depleted T cells, or PBMCs. The dataset comprised deeply sampled blood TCRbeta repertoires from subjects exposed to, actively infected with, or recovered from COVID-19.

In the prospective study, participants were about 18 to 89 years old, resided in 25 or so geographic areas of the United States, and were enrolled through a virtual design. To assign participants to cohorts, the prospective study relied on clinical history that participants themselves reported in a screening survey and a study questionnaire. Recovered participants in ImmuneRACE Cohort 3 were defined as having two consecutive negative NP/OP PCR tests, clearance from a healthcare professional, or resolution of symptoms. In the prospective study, mobile phlebotomists collected whole blood, serum and a nasopharyngeal or oropharyngeal swab from each participant. Over a roughly 2-month period, participants in the prospective study had the option of providing additional blood draws and questionnaires. Blood samples from the prospective study were shipped frozen or at room temperature prior to DNA extraction.

Trimming takes 0 bases off V and 0 bases off J; junction bases not matched to a gene: 12. CDR1 SGDLS and CDR2 YYNGEE were looked up in the germline V gene. From the cysteine through the phenylalanine, the CDR3 covers 20 amino acids. Just CDR3 DNA is preserved here, 60 bases in frame from base 1. What the research found in general, with its limitations: The amount of clinical and demographic metadata varied by source and participant and was provided uncurated.

The rearranged segments are TRBV9 and TRBJ2-3; 11 bases in between match TRBD2. Source material: PBMCs or T cells enriched from blood (not recorded which). The TCR was taken from a man aged 60 to 69 who had recovered from COVID-19. The DNA is TGTGCCAGCAGCGTAGCTTTATTAGCGGGGGGGCCCCCTAGCACAGATACGCAGTATTTT. This codes for CASSVALLAGGPPSTDTQYF.